These 22 T cell receptor delta chains were sequenced from one sample in a study of gamma-delta T cells after stem cell transplantation. TCRdb reanalysed the RT-PCR reads via CATT. Of fewer than 900 delta-chain clones in the sample, 3% to 4% were seen once. Sequenced: gamma-delta T cells. These receptor sequences come from a human donor. It is not recorded whose cells these are; they may come from a transplant donor.

Regarding this clone: TCRdb lists the protein of a much larger clone for this DNA, which differs at residue 12, so this is likely a read error; the protein given here is translated from the DNA itself. The genes are TRDV3 and TRDJ1, with TRDD3 identical over 9 bases. The CDR3 has 20 amino acids. The germline V gene has CDR1 TVYSNPD and CDR2 GDNSRS (reference sequence). The ends lost 4 bases at V and 0 bases at J; junction bases unmatched: 24. CDR3 region: CACDTLRVLGDPKNTDKLIF. The DNA of the CDR3 is TGTGCCTGTGACACGCTGCGAGTACTGGGGGACCCTAAAAACACCGATAAACTCATCTTT.

There are a few counts of this clone. TCRdb's protein, taken from a much larger clone, differs from this DNA's translation at residue 12, likely owing to a read error; the protein displayed comes from the DNA. The V gene is TRDV2, the J gene TRDJ1; 11 bases are a match to TRDD3. In germline, CDR1 is GEAIGNYY, CDR2 EKD. V lost 3 bases, J lost 0 bases, and 17 bases stayed unmatched. The CDR3 is 20 amino acids. CDR3 in amino acids: CACDQVLGDKDTKNTDKLIF. The CDR3 bases are TGTGCCTGTGACCAAGTACTGGGGGATAAAGATACTAAAAACACCGATAAACTCATCTTT.

This clone turned up a few times. It differs at one base from a far larger clone, so likely a read error. The V gene is TRDV2, the J gene TRDJ3; D possibly corresponds to TRDD3 (6 bases). This CDR3 has 18 amino acids. Germline CDR1 GEAIGNYY, CDR2 EKD. This chain's CDR3 is CARDTIGGVSWDTRQMFF. Here the CDR3 DNA reads TGTGCCCGTGACACCATTGGGGGCGTCTCCTGGGACACCCGACAGATGTTTTTC.

Worth noting for this clone: The likely explanation is a read error, given a far larger clone one base away. V and J are TRDV2 and TRDJ1; 13 bases agree with TRDD3. With 3 bases clipped from V and 1 base from J, the junction kept 10 bases outside the gene matches. Germline V gene data show CDR1 as GEAIGNYY and CDR2 as EKD. CDR3 length equals 18 residues. For the CDR3, the DNA is TGTGCCTGTGACCCCCTCTTACTGGGGGATACGCGCACCGATAAACTCATCTTT. Translating it yields CACDPLLLGDTRTDKLIF.

In this sample, this clone turned up a few times. The TCRdb record carries a much larger clone's protein, which differs from this DNA's translation at residue 3; a read error is the likely cause, and the protein listed here is the DNA translation. This chain links TRDV2 with TRDJ1, with no clear D. This CDR3 contains 16 residues. Trimming left V 8 bases short and J 0 bases short, with 21 bases between. CDR1 GEAIGNYY and CDR2 EKD come from the germline V gene. CDR3 DNA: TGTGCCTACGGAACGAAAACCCACTTATACACCGATAAACTCATCTTT. Protein: CAYGTKTHLYTDKLIF.

Worth noting for this clone: The likely explanation is a read error, given a far larger clone one base away. The sample holds other DNA sequences that translate to the same CDR3. V usage is TRDV2 and J usage is TRDJ1; TRDD3 matches at 7 bases. Germline CDR1 reads GEAIGNYY; CDR2 reads EKD. J was trimmed by 2 bases and V by 0 bases; bases with no gene match: 8. The CDR3 is 16 residues long. The CDR3 DNA reads TGTGCCTGTGACACCGCTGGGGGCCCTTATACCGATAAACTCATCTTT. It translates to CACDTAGGPYTDKLIF.

Worth noting for this clone: TCRdb lists the protein of a much larger clone for this DNA, which differs at residue 7, so this is likely a read error; the protein given here is translated from the DNA itself. The chain uses TRDV2 and TRDJ1; D may be TRDD3 (5 bases). The V end lost 3 bases, the J end lost 0 bases, and 13 bases lay between the germline ends. The CDR3 spans 15 residues. Germline V gene data show CDR1 as GEAIGNYY and CDR2 as EKD. DNA for the CDR3: TGTGCCTGTGACTCACTGGTGGCCGACACCGATAAACTCATCTTT. Amino acid sequence: CACDSLVADTDKLIF.

In its sample, this clone was seen a few times. TCRdb's entry gives the protein of a much larger clone, which mismatches this DNA's translation at residue 9, likely from a read error; the protein reported here is translated from the DNA. This chain connects TRDV2 to TRDJ3; D might be TRDD3 (6 bases). CDR3 size: 21 residues. The ends were cut back, 0 bases at V and 0 bases at J, with 20 bases in the middle. From germline, CDR1 is GEAIGNYY and CDR2 EKD. The CDR3 sequence: CACDTAWGESDLSWDTRQMFF. CDR3 coding DNA: TGTGCCTGTGACACCGCCTGGGGAGAGTCCGACCTCTCCTGGGACACCCGACAGATGTTTTTC.

This clone showed up many times. A far larger clone differs by one base, so this is likely a read error. This sample also contains other DNA sequences that code for the same CDR3. The chain recombines TRDV1 with TRDJ4; 10 bases line up with TRDD3. In germline, CDR1 is TSWWSYY, CDR2 QGS. CDR3 length equals 19 residues. The CDR3 bases are TGTGCCCTTGGGGAACGGTTCTGGTGGGGGATACCAGTAACAGGGCAGTTGATCTTT. Encoded protein: CALGERFWWGIPVTGQLIF.

On this clone itself: This sequence is one base from a far larger clone and is likely a read error. This CDR3 is also generated by other DNA sequences in the sample. This rearrangement joins TRDV2 to TRDJ3, with D tentatively TRDD3 (6 bases). This CDR3 region has 21 residues. Germline V gives CDR1 GEAIGNYY, CDR2 EKD. CDR3 nucleotide sequence: TGTGCCTGTGACACCGCCTGGGGAGCGTCCGACCTCTCCTGGGACACCCGGCAGATGTTTTTC. Translated, it gives CACDTAWGASDLSWDTRQMFF.

The chain employs TRDV2 and TRDJ1, with TRDD3 matching over 9 bases. The CDR3 contains 18 residues. Germline V gene lookup returns CDR1 GEAIGNYY and CDR2 EKD. V was clipped by 3 bases and J by 0 bases; unmatched bases: 13. The CDR3 is CACDPVLWGDTHTDKLIF. DNA of the CDR3: TGTGCCTGTGACCCCGTACTCTGGGGGGATACCCACACCGATAAACTCATCTTT.

This clone was observed a handful of times. TCRdb attributes to this sequence the protein of a much larger clone, which differs from the DNA translation at residue 15; a read error is likely, and the protein displayed is translated from the DNA. This sequence joins TRDV2 and TRDJ1, with 9 bases lining up with TRDD3. This CDR3 has 21 residues. CDR1 and CDR2 from the germline V gene are GEAIGNYY and EKD. The V and J ends lost 1 base and 0 bases, in that order; junction bases with no gene match: 20. The CDR3 bases are TGTGCCTGTGACACGTTAACGGCGACTGGACTGGGGGACCCGCACACCGATAAACTCATCTTT. As protein: CACDTLTATGLGDPHTDKLIF.

This clone was detected only a few times. The protein given by TCRdb reflects a much larger clone and differs at residue 7 from this DNA's translation, likely from a read error; the protein shown is the DNA's translation. The chain couples TRDV2 to TRDJ1; D remains ambiguous. The V end was cut by 0 bases, the J end by 0 bases, with 13 bases between. This CDR3 has 16 amino acids. Germline CDR1 and CDR2: GEAIGNYY and EKD. For the CDR3, the DNA is TGTGCCTGTGACACCGCTGAGGGCCCTTACACCGATAAACTCATCTTT. This codes for CACDTAEGPYTDKLIF.

In the case of this clone: At the DNA level, this CDR3 is encoded by other sequences in the same sample as well. Here the CDR3 reads CACDTLLGDTDKLIF. The CDR3 nucleotides read TGTGCCTGTGACACTCTCCTGGGGGACACCGATAAACTCATCTTT. The chain links TRDV2 to TRDJ1; 7 bases fit TRDD3. There are 15 residues in the CDR3. Germline CDR1 GEAIGNYY, CDR2 EKD. V shed 1 base, J shed 0 bases, and the junction held 4 bases outside the gene matches.

Concerning this clone: With only one base between it and a far larger clone, this is likely a read error. Other DNA sequences of this sample code for an identical CDR3. CDR3 in amino acids: CALGALFPRTGGYSSDKLIF. The CDR3 coding sequence is TGTGCTCTTGGGGCACTATTCCCCCGTACTGGGGGATACTCCTCCGATAAACTCATCTTT. V and J are TRDV1 and TRDJ1, with 12 bases that match TRDD3. The V and J ends lost 4 bases and 3 bases, in that order; junction bases with no gene match: 18. Germline V CDR1 and CDR2: TSWWSYY, QGS. The CDR3 loop spans 20 amino acids.

On this clone itself: The mismatch at residue 3 between this DNA's translation and the TCRdb protein of a much larger clone likely reflects a read error; the protein shown is translated from the DNA. The genes are TRDV2 and TRDJ1; 9 bases align to TRDD3. CDR1 is GEAIGNYY and CDR2 is EKD in the germline V gene. CDR3 size: 18 residues. The CDR3 nucleotides read TGTGCCCGTGACACCGTGCTCCGGGGGATACTGTACACCGATAAACTCATCTTT. It is translated as CARDTVLRGILYTDKLIF.

With respect to this clone: The protein held in TCRdb is that of a much larger clone and does not match this DNA's translation at residue 9, likely because of a read error; the protein shown is translated from the DNA. This rearrangement joins TRDV2 to TRDJ1; TRDD3 aligns across 7 bases. There are 18 residues in the CDR3. Trimming at V came to 3 bases and at J to 0 bases, leaving 15 bases not matched to a gene. Looked up from germline, CDR1 is GEAIGNYY and CDR2 is EKD. The CDR3 coding sequence is TGTGCCTGTGACCCCCTCTTACTGGCGGATACGCACACCGATAAACTCATCTTT. Protein: CACDPLLLADTHTDKLIF.

Of note for this clone: TCRdb records a much larger clone's protein for this DNA, with a difference at residue 12 that likely arises from a read error; the protein given is the translation of the DNA. V gene TRDV1 combines with J gene TRDJ4; 10 bases line up with TRDD3. The CDR3 runs to 19 residues. The V gene end was trimmed by 1 base and the J gene end by 9 bases; junction bases not matched to a gene: 23. Germline CDR1 and CDR2: TSWWSYY and QGS. DNA of the CDR3: TGTGCTCTTGGGGAACGGTTCTGGTGGGGGATACAAGTAACAGGGCAGTTGATCTTT. This gives the protein CALGERFWWGIQVTGQLIF.

In the case of this clone: This DNA translates differently at residue 14 from the TCRdb protein, which is that of a much larger clone; a read error is likely, and the protein shown is the DNA's own translation. J is TRDJ3 and V is TRDV2; 8 positions agree with TRDD3. CDR1 is GEAIGNYY and CDR2 is EKD in the germline V gene. CDR3 length: 21 residues. CDR3: CACDIGATLGASSRDTRQMFF. CDR3 DNA sequence: TGTGCCTGTGACATTGGGGCAACACTGGGGGCTAGCTCCCGGGACACCCGACAGATGTTTTTC.

This clone has a handful of counts. The protein TCRdb lists belongs to a much larger clone and differs from this DNA's translation at residue 9, which points to a read error; the protein shown is made from the DNA. The CDR3 sequence is CALGERFWLGIPVTGQLIF. CDR3 bases: TGTGCTCTTGGGGAACGGTTCTGGTTGGGGATACCAGTAACAGGGCAGTTGATCTTT. The chain employs TRDV1 and TRDJ4, with 8 bases that match TRDD3. The CDR3 runs 19 residues. V dropped 1 base and J dropped 9; count of bases not matched to a gene: 25. CDR1 and CDR2 from the germline V gene are TSWWSYY and QGS.

Note on this clone: The TCRdb record carries a much larger clone's protein, which differs from this DNA's translation at residue 8; a read error is the likely cause, and the protein listed here is the DNA translation. V is TRDV2 and J is TRDJ1; 10 nucleotides align to TRDD3. This CDR3 has 19 amino acids. The V and J ends lost 4 bases and 1 base, in that order; junction bases with no gene match: 17. Germline assignment: CDR1 GEAIGNYY and CDR2 EKD. The DNA of the CDR3 is TGTGCCTGTGAGACCCTTGGGGGGCTGGGGGATAGGGTCACCGATAAACTCATCTTT. Protein: CACETLGGLGDRVTDKLIF.

Note on this clone: The translation of this DNA and the TCRdb protein of a much larger clone differ at residue 5, probably owing to a read error; the protein shown here is translated from the DNA. The chain carries TRDV1 and TRDJ1; 7 bases line up with TRDD3. V lost 4 bases, J lost 0 bases, and 20 bases stayed unmatched. This CDR3 spans 20 amino acids. Per the germline V gene, CDR1 is TSWWSYY and CDR2 is QGS. The CDR3 coding sequence is TGTGCTCTTGGGGGAGAACTCCCCAACTTGGGGGACTGGGACACCGATAAACTCATCTTT. Encoded protein: CALGGELPNLGDWDTDKLIF.